Shown below are 4 T cell receptor beta chains from a single sample sequenced in a study of PD-L1 blockade in urothelial cancer. Time point defined: pretreatment peripheral blood. This table comes from immunoSEQ multiplex PCR, and its TCRdb copy is limited to in-frame clones, with some not included. The repertoire holds 85,000 to 95,000 clones, with around 87% as singletons. Sample: PBMCs, taken around atezolizumab (anti-PD-L1) treatment. These receptors all stem from a man between 60 and 75 years old with urothelial cancer.

The gene calls are TRBV19 and TRBJ2-5; maybe TRBD2 (5 bases). The CDR3 extends over 13 amino acids. Germline lookup yields CDR1 LNHDA and CDR2 SQIVND (reference sequence). The germline V and J ends were trimmed by 5 bases and 1 base, with 8 bases remaining between them. CDR3 nucleotides: TGTGCCAGTAGTCGAGGGTTCCAAGAGACCCAGTACTTC. Translated: CASSRGFQETQYF.

This chain joins TRBV29-1 and TRBJ2-7, with D tentatively TRBD2 (6 bases). Germline CDR1 reads SQVTM; CDR2 reads ANQGSEA. V lost 5 bases to trimming and J lost 3 bases, with 23 bases between them. The CDR3 covers 16 residues. This CDR3 reads CSVLDGLRGFDYEQYF. CDR3 in DNA: TGCAGCGTTCTCGACGGGTTGCGGGGCTTTGACTACGAGCAGTACTTC.

This chain connects TRBV2 to TRBJ2-1, with TRBD2 identical over 10 bases. The junction had 12 bases not matched to a gene; V was cut back by 3 bases and J by 7 bases. Germline assignment: CDR1 SNHLY and CDR2 FYNNEI. The CDR3 runs 17 residues. The CDR3 sequence is CASSDLLAGEKGNEQFF. The DNA of the CDR3 is TGTGCCAGCAGTGATTTGCTAGCGGGAGAGAAGGGAAATGAGCAGTTCTTC.

This clone has a handful of counts. V is TRBV7-3 and J is TRBJ2-5; D not resolved. The CDR3 length is 13 residues. Per germline, CDR1 SGHTA and CDR2 FQGTGA. The V end lost 2 bases, the J end lost 1 base, and 5 bases lay between the germline ends. The CDR3 sequence: CASSLELQETQYF. For the CDR3, the DNA is TGTGCCAGCAGCTTAGAACTCCAAGAGACCCAGTACTTC.